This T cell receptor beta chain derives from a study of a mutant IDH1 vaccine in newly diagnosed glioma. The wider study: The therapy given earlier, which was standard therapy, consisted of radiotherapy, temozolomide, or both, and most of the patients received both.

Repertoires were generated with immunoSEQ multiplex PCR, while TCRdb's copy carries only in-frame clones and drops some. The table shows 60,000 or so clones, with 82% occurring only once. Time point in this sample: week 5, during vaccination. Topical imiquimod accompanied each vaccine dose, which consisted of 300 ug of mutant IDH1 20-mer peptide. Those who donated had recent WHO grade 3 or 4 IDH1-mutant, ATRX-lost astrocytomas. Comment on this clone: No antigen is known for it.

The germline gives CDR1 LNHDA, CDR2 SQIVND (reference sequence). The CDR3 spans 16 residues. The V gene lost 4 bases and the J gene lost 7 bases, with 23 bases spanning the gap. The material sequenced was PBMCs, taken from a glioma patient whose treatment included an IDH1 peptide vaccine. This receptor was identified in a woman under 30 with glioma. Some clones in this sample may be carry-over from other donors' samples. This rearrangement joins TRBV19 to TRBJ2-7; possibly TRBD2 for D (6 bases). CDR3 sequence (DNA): TGTGCCAGTAGTACCCCTAGAGGGACTGGTCGAGGGGAGCAGTACTTC. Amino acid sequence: CASSTPRGTGRGEQYF.